The source of this TCR beta chain is a study of blood T cell repertoires in COVID-19. Study-level information: There were acute and convalescent COVID-19 samples, and they came from the United States, Italy and Spain. Nucleic acid was either cDNA or gDNA, and it came from T cells, B-cell-depleted T cells, or PBMCs.

The CDR3 consists of 14 residues. Per germline, CDR1 GTSNPN and CDR2 SVGIG (reference sequence). V lost 2 bases and J 7 bases, leaving 17 bases between the germline ends. In the original processing: Nucleated cell counts were estimated from reference gene primer amplification. The protocol was immunoSEQ multiplex PCR, while the TCRdb copy is restricted to in-frame clones and leaves out a portion. V and J calls and clone size are those listed in that table; D and trimming were worked out from the DNA. Here the sample spans approximately 320,000 clones, roughly 85% being singletons. The receptor was derived from a human donor in a cohort sampled during active COVID-19. This chain uses TRBV30 with TRBJ1-1; a possible D gene is TRBD1 (6 bases). Sequenced sample: peripheral blood. For the CDR3, the DNA is TGTGCCTGGAGTTTCCTAGGGGGGGCATTTGAAGCTTTCTTT. Protein sequence: CAWSFLGGAFEAFF. Using reference TRBV30 and TRBJ1-1 for the parts outside the CDR3, the full variable domain is SQTIHQWPATLVQPVGSPLSLECTVEGTSNPNLYWYRQAAGRGLQLLFYSVGIGQISSEVPQNLSASRPQDRQFILSSKKLLLSDSGFYLCAWSFLGGAFEAFFGQGTRLTVV.